Shown below are 30 T cell receptor beta chains from a single sample sequenced in a study of T cell responses to AZD1222 COVID-19 vaccine. The table came from immunoSEQ multiplex PCR; TCRdb's copy has only in-frame clones and leaves some out. The repertoire consists of about 120,000 clones, with over 80% occurring once and the leading ten covering 14% to 15%. The material was peripheral blood, obtained on day 0 of AZD1222 vaccination. The receptors were sampled from an adult in good health.

The chain links TRBV27 to TRBJ1-6, with D possibly matching TRBD1 (6 bases). The V gene lost 5 bases and the J gene lost 7 bases, with 18 bases spanning the gap. Germline V gene lookup returns CDR1 MNHEY and CDR2 SMNVEV (reference sequence). The CDR3 has 16 residues. CDR3 region: CASSPGGGFWNSPLHF. CDR3 in DNA: TGTGCCAGCAGTCCCGGAGGGGGGTTTTGGAATTCACCCCTCCACTTT.

The V and J genes are TRBV4-3 and TRBJ1-4, with 8 positions matching TRBD1. With V trimmed by 0 bases and J by 4 bases, 7 bases remained unmatched. This CDR3 is 17 amino acids long. Germline V lookup: CDR1 LGHNA, CDR2 YSLEER. The CDR3 region is CASSQDFRGPLNEKLFF. As DNA, the CDR3 is TGCGCCAGCAGCCAAGATTTCAGGGGGCCGCTTAATGAAAAACTGTTTTTT.

This rearrangement joins TRBV20-1 to TRBJ2-5; no definite D call. Germline values: CDR1 DFQATT, CDR2 SNEGSKA (reference sequence). The CDR3 is made up of 14 amino acids. The germline V and J ends were trimmed by 3 bases and 2 bases, with 13 bases remaining between them. The CDR3 nucleotides read TGCAGTGCTAGTGGTGGTAGTGTTCAAGAGACCCAGTACTTC. This gives the protein CSASGGSVQETQYF.

This clone was recorded once. This sequence joins TRBV11-2 and TRBJ2-1; D tentatively reads TRBD1 or TRBD2 (5 bases each). Germline V gene sequence: CDR1 SGHAT, CDR2 FQNNGV. The V and J ends lost 1 base and 4 bases respectively, with 11 bases between them. The CDR3 is 15 residues long. CDR3 bases: TGTGCCAGCAGCTTAGGGGACGGAGCTTACAATGAGCAGTTCTTC. Translating it yields CASSLGDGAYNEQFF.

The chain recombines TRBV6-5 with TRBJ2-3; D is ambiguous. In germline, CDR1 is MNHEY, CDR2 SVGAGI. The CDR3 consists of 14 residues. V was pared by 0 bases and J by 2 bases, with 6 bases between. The CDR3 protein is CASSYSGSTDTQYF. CDR3 nucleotide sequence: TGTGCCAGCAGTTACTCAGGGTCCACAGATACGCAGTATTTT.

The rearrangement joins TRBV5-4 to TRBJ2-3; tentatively, D is TRBD1 (6 bases). Per germline, CDR1 SGHNT and CDR2 YYREEE (reference sequence). The CDR3 has 13 amino acids. V was clipped by 0 bases and J by 4 bases, with 6 bases between them. CDR3 coding DNA: TGTGCCAGCAGCTTGGGACAGGCAGATACGCAGTATTTT. Translating it yields CASSLGQADTQYF.

DNA for the CDR3: TGTGCCAGCAGATTGACAGGGGGCGGTACTGAAGCTTTCTTT. Residues: CASRLTGGGTEAFF. The chain uses TRBV25-1 and TRBJ1-1, with TRBD1 matching over 10 bases. Germline CDR1 and CDR2: MGHDK and SYGVNS. V shed 6 bases, J shed 5 bases, and the junction held 6 bases outside the gene matches. The CDR3 is made up of 14 amino acids.

The V and J genes are TRBV25-1 and TRBJ1-4; weak D call: TRBD1 (5 bases). CDR1 is MGHDK, CDR2 SYGVNS, per germline. The length of the CDR3 is 14 residues. V was clipped by 2 bases and J by 3 bases, with 7 bases between them. CDR3 region: CASSEGGANEKLFF. The DNA for the CDR3 is TGTGCCAGCAGTGAAGGGGGAGCTAATGAAAAACTGTTTTTT.

The chain carries TRBV15 and TRBJ1-5; D is possibly TRBD1 (5 bases). The ends were cut back, 0 bases at V and 10 bases at J, with 16 bases in the middle. Germline assignment: CDR1 LNHNV and CDR2 YYDKDF (reference sequence). This CDR3 has 15 amino acids. In nucleotides, the CDR3 is TGTGCCACCAGCAGAGATGCTAATGGGGGGGAACCCCAGCATTTT. Translation gives CATSRDANGGEPQHF. The variable domain in full, completed from reference TRBV15 and TRBJ1-5, reads DAMVIQNPRYQVTQFGKPVTLSCSQTLNHNVMYWYQQKSSQAPKLLFHYYDKDFNNEADTPDNFQSRRPNTSFCFLDIRSPGLGDTAMYLCATSRDANGGEPQHFGDGTRLSIL.

The rearrangement links TRBV7-9 to TRBJ2-1, with no clear D. Germline V gene lookup returns CDR1 SEHNR and CDR2 FQNEAQ (reference sequence). V lost 2 bases and J 6 bases, leaving 8 bases between the germline ends. This CDR3 is 13 amino acids long. The CDR3 coding sequence is TGTGCCAGCAGCTTACCCCTAGTCAATGAGCAGTTCTTC. Protein product: CASSLPLVNEQFF.

The chain combines TRBV5-1 with TRBJ2-3; 10 bases agree with TRBD2. The germline V gene encodes CDR1 SGHRS and CDR2 YFSETQ. CDR3 length equals 16 residues. V was pared by 6 bases and J by 2 bases, with 9 bases of the junction left unmatched. CDR3 residues: CASNYLAGELTDTQYF. CDR3 coding DNA: TGCGCCAGCAACTATCTAGCGGGGGAACTCACAGATACGCAGTATTTT.

The chain joins TRBV11-2 to TRBJ2-7; TRBD1 matches at 7 bases. The CDR3 sequence is 16 residues long. The germline gives CDR1 SGHAT, CDR2 FQNNGV. The J segment lost 4 bases and the V segment lost 5 bases, leaving 14 bases of the junction unmatched. CDR3 protein: CASSVSLGTVFYEQYF. DNA of the CDR3: TGTGCCAGCAGCGTTTCTCTCGGGACAGTTTTTTACGAGCAGTACTTC.

This CDR3 reads CASSQLGWGGRDEAFF. CDR3 in DNA: TGCGCCAGCAGCCAGCTCGGCTGGGGAGGCCGTGATGAAGCTTTCTTT. V is TRBV5-1 and J is TRBJ1-1; D unresolved. The germline CDR1 and CDR2 sequences are SGHRS and YFSETQ. The CDR3 is 16 amino acids. Trimming cost V 4 bases and J 7 bases, with 23 bases left between them.

The genes are TRBV2 and TRBJ1-1; D not resolved. Between the trimmed V and J ends, which lost 4 bases and 4 bases, there was a span of 10 bases. The CDR3 is 13 amino acids. CDR1 SNHLY and CDR2 FYNNEI come from the germline V gene. The CDR3 reads CASSVAQTTEAFF. CDR3 bases: TGTGCCAGCAGTGTGGCGCAGACCACTGAAGCTTTCTTT. The full variable domain, with the rest looked up from reference TRBV2 and TRBJ1-1, is EPEVTQTPSHQVTQMGQEVILRCVPISNHLYFYWYRQILGQKVEFLVSFYNNEISEKSEIFDDQFSVERPDGSNFTLKIRSTKLEDSAMYFCASSVAQTTEAFFGQGTRLTVV.

The chain carries TRBV19 and TRBJ1-1; 7 positions agree with TRBD1. The ends lost 1 base at V and 6 bases at J; junction bases unmatched: 2. This CDR3 spans 13 amino acids. Germline V gives CDR1 LNHDA, CDR2 SQIVND (reference sequence). The chain's CDR3 is CASSIAGGAEAFF. CDR3 nucleotides: TGTGCCAGTAGTATAGCAGGGGGGGCTGAAGCTTTCTTT.

This chain uses TRBV6-5 with TRBJ2-2; D call uncertain. There are 15 residues in the CDR3. Deletions cut 5 bases from V and 4 bases from J, with 14 bases between. From germline, CDR1 is MNHEY and CDR2 SVGAGI. The CDR3 DNA sequence: TGTGCCAGCAGTCCTAACCGATCGGGCACCGGGGAGCTGTTTTTT. Translation gives CASSPNRSGTGELFF.

The rearrangement links TRBV10-3 to TRBJ1-1; a weak D match, TRBD1 (6 bases). The CDR3 sequence is 13 residues long. Trimming shortened V by 5 bases and J by 3 bases, and 10 bases separated the two germline ends. Germline lookup yields CDR1 ENHRY and CDR2 SYGVKD. CDR3 nucleotide sequence: TGTGCCATCAGTCACGCAGGGGACACTGAAGCTTTCTTT. This sequence encodes CAISHAGDTEAFF.

The CDR3, as DNA: TGTGCCAGCAGCAAAGACGGGGGAAGGGATGAAAAACTGTTTTTT. This codes for CASSKDGGRDEKLFF. V usage is TRBV11-2 and J usage is TRBJ1-4, with TRBD1 as a possible D gene (5 bases). The V end lost 5 bases, the J end lost 6 bases, and 16 bases lay between the germline ends. The CDR3 length is 15 residues. Germline CDR1 reads SGHAT; CDR2 reads FQNNGV.

The rearrangement joins TRBV20-1 to TRBJ2-3; D is unresolved. Germline CDR1 is DFQATT and CDR2 is SNEGSKA (reference sequence). Trimming shortened V by 0 bases and J by 14 bases, and 12 bases separated the two germline ends. The CDR3 spans 11 residues. DNA for the CDR3: TGCAGTGCTAGAGATTATAGGGATCTGTATTTT. Its translation: CSARDYRDLYF.

The chain employs TRBV15 and TRBJ2-5; D possibly uses TRBD1 or TRBD2 (5 bases each). Germline CDR1 and CDR2: LNHNV and YYDKDF (reference sequence). This CDR3 comprises 13 residues. V was trimmed by 5 bases and J by 2 bases, leaving 9 bases between them. CDR3 nucleotides: TGTGCCACCAGCGGGACCGATCAAGAGACCCAGTACTTC. Translation: CATSGTDQETQYF. Filled out from reference TRBV15 and TRBJ2-5, the complete variable domain reads DAMVIQNPRYQVTQFGKPVTLSCSQTLNHNVMYWYQQKSSQAPKLLFHYYDKDFNNEADTPDNFQSRRPNTSFCFLDIRSPGLGDTAMYLCATSGTDQETQYFGPGTRLLVL.

The CDR3 DNA is TGTGCCAGCATTCCATCGGCGGGAGTTGATGAGCAGTTCTTC. Translating it yields CASIPSAGVDEQFF. The chain uses TRBV6-5 and TRBJ2-1; 7 positions match TRBD2. Per germline, CDR1 MNHEY and CDR2 SVGAGI. With V trimmed by 7 bases and J by 8 bases, 11 bases remained unmatched. The CDR3 consists of 14 residues.

The V call is TRBV14, the J call TRBJ2-7; tentative D call: TRBD2 (6 bases). The V gene lost 3 bases and the J gene lost 1 base, with 13 bases spanning the gap. CDR3 size: 15 residues. Germline lookup yields CDR1 SGHDN and CDR2 FVKESK. The CDR3 reads CASSHFSGESYEQYF. CDR3 DNA: TGTGCCAGCAGCCACTTTAGCGGAGAGTCCTACGAGCAGTACTTC.

V and J are TRBV6-1 and TRBJ1-2; unclear D gene. CDR1 and CDR2 from the germline V gene are MNHNS and SASEGT. Trimming took off 3 bases at V and 1 base at J, with 18 bases between the two ends. This CDR3 has 17 amino acids. The DNA for the CDR3 is TGTGCCAGCAGTGACCGGGGTTTACGGGGTAATAACTATGGCTACACCTTC. Protein sequence: CASSDRGLRGNNYGYTF.

This sequence joins TRBV7-9 and TRBJ1-6; D unresolved. CDR1 is SEHNR, CDR2 FQNEAQ, per germline (reference sequence). Trimming stripped 2 bases from V and 4 bases from J, with 15 bases between. The CDR3 runs 17 residues. As DNA, the CDR3 is TGTGCCAGCAGCTTAAGGCAGACTAATGGATATAATTCACCCCTCCACTTT. It translates to CASSLRQTNGYNSPLHF.

Written as DNA, the CDR3 is TGTGCCAGCAGCTCCGGACAGGGGGCGTTCGAGCAGTACTTC. This gives the protein CASSSGQGAFEQYF. J is TRBJ2-7 and V is TRBV11-2, with TRBD1 matching over 11 bases. This CDR3 has 14 amino acids. Trimming took 4 bases from V and 6 from J; bases not matched to a gene: 5. The germline CDR1 and CDR2 sequences are SGHAT and FQNNGV.

CDR3 DNA sequence: TGCGCCAGCAGCCAAGCAGCAGGGGATTCTACTGGAAACACCATATATTTT. Protein product: CASSQAAGDSTGNTIYF. The rearrangement joins TRBV4-3 to TRBJ1-3, with D maybe TRBD1 (6 bases). CDR3 length: 17 residues. The germline V gene encodes CDR1 LGHNA and CDR2 YSLEER. V lost 1 base and J 2 bases, leaving 15 bases between the germline ends.

The CDR3 here is CASSESGRAGFDEQFF. As DNA, the CDR3 is TGTGCCAGCAGTGAAAGCGGGAGGGCCGGTTTCGATGAGCAGTTCTTC. The chain employs TRBV6-1 and TRBJ2-1, with 10 positions matching TRBD2. In germline, CDR1 is MNHNS, CDR2 SASEGT. The CDR3 is 16 residues long. Trimming took 2 bases from V and 8 from J; bases not matched to a gene: 9.

This rearrangement joins TRBV7-8 to TRBJ1-3, with D unresolved. Trimming pared 4 bases from V and 1 base from J, leaving 14 bases between. The CDR3 consists of 16 residues. Germline CDR1 is SGHVS and CDR2 is FQNEAQ. The CDR3 DNA follows: TGTGCCAGCAGCTATCCCAGTGCACAGTCTGGAAACACCATATATTTT. Its translation is CASSYPSAQSGNTIYF.

V is TRBV4-3 and J is TRBJ2-3; D possibly matches TRBD1 or TRBD2 (5 bases each). The germline V gene has CDR1 LGHNA and CDR2 YSLEER. The germline V and J ends were trimmed by 1 base and 6 bases, with 17 bases remaining between them. This CDR3 has 16 amino acids. This CDR3 reads CASSQVRRGPQDTQYF. For the CDR3, the DNA is TGCGCCAGCAGCCAAGTTAGACGGGGCCCTCAGGATACGCAGTATTTT.

The chain couples TRBV15 to TRBJ2-5; tentative D call: TRBD1 (6 bases). The CDR3 is made up of 15 amino acids. Germline assignment: CDR1 LNHNV and CDR2 YYDKDF (reference sequence). Deletions cut 3 bases from V and 1 base from J, with 12 bases between. CDR3 sequence: CATSRRTGFQETQYF. CDR3 bases: TGTGCCACCAGCAGGCGAACAGGGTTCCAAGAGACCCAGTACTTC.